This T cell receptor (beta chain) was sequenced for a study of regulatory T cells in long-lasting Graves disease. Time point here: newly diagnosed GD, antithyroid drugs for less than 3 months. Following extraction of RNA from PBMCs, that RNA was used to make the TCR library. Recruitment took place at an endocrinology department in Xi'an, China. In building TCR beta libraries, iRepertoire HTBI primers were used together with Arm-PCR of CDR3 regions. MiXCR, run by TCRdb on the multiplex PCR reads, gives a single entry per CDR3 protein. The sample has about 310,000 distinct CDR3 sequences, over 15% seen once; the top ten hold around 37%. Trimming took off 6 bases at V and 0 bases at J, with 12 bases between the two ends. Germline CDR1 and CDR2: MDHEN and SYDVKM. This CDR3 region has 15 residues. In its sample, this clonotype was seen many times.

Sequencing used peripheral blood mononuclear cells (PBMCs), obtained at new diagnosis, from a patient treated with antithyroid drugs. This chain uses TRBV28 with TRBJ1-5; TRBD1 is a possible D gene (5 bases). The TCR was taken from a female donor with Graves disease. The CDR3 spells CASRQTVHSNQPQHF. In DNA form, the CDR3 reads TGTGCCAGCAGGCAGACAGTCCATAGCAATCAGCCCCAGCATTTT.